The clone carrying this T cell receptor beta chain was found a few times. Trimming took off 7 bases at V and 0 bases at J, with 9 bases between the two ends. CDR3 length: 13 residues. Germline V lookup: CDR1 LNHDA, CDR2 SQIVND (reference sequence). These data come from a study of blood T cell repertoires in COVID-19. Whole-study context: Some COVID-19 samples were acute and others convalescent; all came from the United States, Italy and Spain. The analysed material was cDNA or gDNA that came from T cells, B-cell-depleted T cells, or PBMCs.

In the original workflow: Reference gene primers were amplified, and this amplification served to estimate nucleated cell counts. The repertoire was sequenced with immunoSEQ multiplex PCR; TCRdb's copy has only in-frame clones and lacks some. From that table come the V and J calls and clone size; the DNA was used to work out D and trimming. The repertoire consists of 110,000 to 150,000 clones, with approximately 84% occurring once and the leading ten covering about 40%. The receptor comes from a human donor in a cohort sampled during active COVID-19. The V and J genes are TRBV19 and TRBJ1-1; no clear D. Specimen: peripheral blood. The CDR3 DNA follows: TGTGCCAGTATAGGGAGAGTGAACACTGAAGCTTTCTTT. Translating gives CASIGRVNTEAFF.